A single sample is the source of the 24 T cell receptor beta chains below, sequenced in a study of PD-L1 blockade in urothelial cancer. Some clones are missing from TCRdb's copy, which holds only in-frame ones; the method was immunoSEQ multiplex PCR. The table records 72,000 or so clones, about 86% of them present only once. Time point: pretreatment peripheral blood. The sample was PBMCs, taken around atezolizumab (anti-PD-L1) treatment. These receptors came from a man between 60 and 75 years old with urothelial cancer.

The chain has TRBV6-5 and TRBJ2-7, with D maybe TRBD1 (5 bases). The CDR3 consists of 15 residues. Germline CDR1 and CDR2: MNHEY and SVGAGI. Trimming stripped 2 bases from V and 0 bases from J, with 11 bases between. CDR3 sequence (DNA): TGTGCCAGCAGTTACGGGGCTTCCTACTCCTACGAGCAGTACTTC. It yields the protein CASSYGASYSYEQYF.

The rearrangement links TRBV15 to TRBJ1-5; D is unresolved. Germline CDR1 is LNHNV and CDR2 is YYDKDF (reference sequence). The CDR3 has 13 amino acids. With 0 bases removed from V and 6 bases from J, the gap between germline ends came to 6 bases. As DNA, the CDR3 is TGTGCCACCAGCAGAGATCTTCGTCAGCCCCAGCATTTT. Its protein product is CATSRDLRQPQHF.

The rearrangement links TRBV4-3 to TRBJ2-5, with 10 bases that match TRBD1. V trimming: 0 bases; J trimming: 5 bases; junction bases outside the gene matches: 6. CDR3 length: 16 amino acids. The V gene's germline CDR1 is LGHNA and CDR2 YSLEER. CDR3 region: CASSQDFLGQGETQYF. The DNA for the CDR3 is TGCGCCAGCAGCCAAGACTTCCTGGGACAGGGGGAGACCCAGTACTTC.

The chain is built from TRBV29-1 and TRBJ1-4; 7 nucleotides agree with TRBD1. This CDR3 is built from 13 residues. Trimming removed 7 bases from V and 0 bases from J; junction bases left unmatched: 2. Per germline, CDR1 SQVTM and CDR2 ANQGSEA. The CDR3 protein is CSAGTATNEKLFF. As DNA, the CDR3 is TGCAGCGCGGGGACAGCAACTAATGAAAAACTGTTTTTT.

The V gene is TRBV30, the J gene TRBJ1-1; 8 bases agree with TRBD1. Germline V gene data show CDR1 as GTSNPN and CDR2 as SVGIG (reference sequence). Losses at the gene ends were 4 bases for V and 0 bases for J; bases not matched to a gene: 7. The CDR3 runs 15 residues. This CDR3 is CAWTRDRSMNTEAFF. The CDR3, as DNA: TGTGCCTGGACCCGGGACAGGAGCATGAACACTGAAGCTTTCTTT. Full variable domain (missing parts from reference TRBV30 and TRBJ1-1): SQTIHQWPATLVQPVGSPLSLECTVEGTSNPNLYWYRQAAGRGLQLLFYSVGIGQISSEVPQNLSASRPQDRQFILSSKKLLLSDSGFYLCAWTRDRSMNTEAFFGQGTRLTVV.

The chain joins TRBV7-6 to TRBJ2-3; D not resolved. Trimming left V 5 bases short and J 4 bases short, with 13 bases between. Germline V gives CDR1 SGHVS, CDR2 FNYEAQ. This CDR3 contains 14 residues. CDR3 sequence (DNA): TGTGCCAGCAGCCCATACTACGGATCAGATACGCAGTATTTT. This codes for CASSPYYGSDTQYF.

The genes are TRBV2 and TRBJ1-5, with D possibly TRBD1 on 5 matching bases. From germline, CDR1 is SNHLY and CDR2 FYNNEI. V lost 4 bases to trimming and J lost 3 bases, with 7 bases between them. The CDR3 sequence is 13 residues long. The CDR3 region has the DNA TGTGCCAGCAGTGTCAGGGACAATCAGCCCCAGCATTTT. This translates into CASSVRDNQPQHF.

The J gene is TRBJ2-5, the V gene TRBV30; 9 nucleotides line up with TRBD1. Germline V gene sequence: CDR1 GTSNPN, CDR2 SVGIG (reference sequence). V trimming: 0 bases; J trimming: 5 bases; junction bases outside the gene matches: 7. This CDR3 has 15 residues. CDR3 amino acids: CAWSVPGTGYETQYF. CDR3 sequence (DNA): TGTGCCTGGAGTGTCCCCGGGACAGGGTATGAGACCCAGTACTTC.

This clone came up a few times. The sample contains more than one DNA sequence encoding this CDR3. The chain is built from TRBV10-3 and TRBJ2-3; TRBD2 matches at 12 bases. V lost 5 bases to trimming and J lost 2 bases; unmatched junction nucleotides: 8. Germline-derived CDR1 and CDR2 are ENHRY and SYGVKD. CDR3 size: 17 residues. DNA for the CDR3: TGTGCCATCAGTCCCCTTACTAGCGGGGGGACCACAGATACGCAGTATTTT. This gives the protein CAISPLTSGGTTDTQYF.

This clone was seen only a few times. The chain carries TRBV6-6 and TRBJ2-2, with 7 bases aligning to TRBD1. The CDR3 is 14 residues long. The junction had 6 bases not matched to a gene; V was cut back by 6 bases and J by 5 bases. Germline CDR1 reads MNHNY; CDR2 reads SVGAGI (reference sequence). The CDR3 nucleotides read TGTGCCAGCAGGGGACAGTTCGGTACCGGGGAGCTGTTTTTT. Translating it yields CASRGQFGTGELFF.

V gene TRBV9 combines with J gene TRBJ2-2; 8 nucleotides align to TRBD2. The CDR3 is made up of 15 amino acids. V shed 3 bases and J 3 bases; nucleotides not matched to a gene: 4. Germline lookup yields CDR1 SGDLS and CDR2 YYNGEE. CDR3 bases: TGTGCCAGCAGCGGGACTAGCCAGTACACCGGGGAGCTGTTTTTT. Its translation: CASSGTSQYTGELFF.

The chain has TRBV6-6 and TRBJ1-1; TRBD1 matches at 8 bases. J was trimmed by 0 bases and V by 4 bases; bases with no gene match: 1. In germline, CDR1 is MNHNY, CDR2 SVGAGI (reference sequence). CDR3 length equals 14 residues. As DNA, the CDR3 is TGTGCCAGCAGTTCAGGGGGCATGAACACTGAAGCTTTCTTT. Translation gives CASSSGGMNTEAFF.

The chain employs TRBV7-2 and TRBJ2-3; 7 bases agree with TRBD2. V lost 2 bases and J lost 5; bases outside the gene matches: 7. CDR1 and CDR2 from the germline V gene are SGHTA and FQGNSA. The CDR3 spans 15 residues. CDR3 residues: CASSLQAGIGDTQYF. CDR3 DNA sequence: TGTGCCAGCAGCTTACAAGCGGGGATAGGAGATACGCAGTATTTT.

V gene TRBV6-5 combines with J gene TRBJ2-1; D is unresolved. The V end lost 5 bases, the J end lost 7 bases, and 15 bases lay between the germline ends. This CDR3 contains 14 residues. Germline V CDR1 and CDR2: MNHEY, SVGAGI. The CDR3 bases are TGTGCCAGCAGTCGCCTGGCAGGTCCAAATGAGCAGTTCTTC. This codes for CASSRLAGPNEQFF.

This sequence joins TRBV11-3 and TRBJ2-7; 9 positions match TRBD1. CDR3 length: 15 amino acids. Germline assignment: CDR1 SGHNT and CDR2 YENEEA. V dropped 4 bases and J dropped 4; count of bases not matched to a gene: 8. CDR3 loop: CASSSPGQGVYEQYF. The CDR3 nucleotides are TGTGCCAGCAGCTCGCCGGGACAGGGCGTGTACGAGCAGTACTTC.

The genes are TRBV5-1 and TRBJ2-2; 8 bases are shared with TRBD2. This CDR3 spans 16 amino acids. Germline CDR1 SGHRS, CDR2 YFSETQ. The V segment lost 0 bases and the J segment 2 bases; nucleotides outside the gene matches: 3. The CDR3 coding sequence is TGCGCCAGCAGCTTGGCCCTAGCGGGTAACACCGGGGAGCTGTTTTTT. Translated, it gives CASSLALAGNTGELFF. The full variable domain, with the rest looked up from reference TRBV5-1 and TRBJ2-2, is KAGVTQTPRYLIKTRGQQVTLSCSPISGHRSVSWYQQTPGQGLQFLFEYFSETQRNKGNFPGRFSGRQFSNSRSEMNVSTLELGDSALYLCASSLALAGNTGELFFGEGSRLTVL.

The chain has TRBV9 and TRBJ2-2; 9 positions agree with TRBD2. V lost 0 bases, J lost 5 bases, and 5 bases stayed unmatched. The germline CDR1 and CDR2 sequences are SGDLS and YYNGEE. CDR3 length: 16 residues. The CDR3 DNA is TGTGCCAGCAGCGTAGCGCGGGGGGGCTATACCGGGGAGCTGTTTTTT. Translating it yields CASSVARGGYTGELFF.

This chain uses TRBV16 with TRBJ1-1, with 8 positions matching TRBD1. V lost 3 bases, J lost 6 bases, and 6 bases stayed unmatched. The germline V gene encodes CDR1 KGHSY and CDR2 FQNENV. This CDR3 contains 14 residues. The CDR3 sequence: CASSQRTGYSEAFF. The DNA of the CDR3 is TGTGCCAGCAGCCAGCGGACAGGGTACTCTGAAGCTTTCTTT.

CDR3 in amino acids: CASSTDRGVNSPLHF. The DNA of the CDR3 is TGTGCCAGCAGTACGGACAGGGGAGTTAATTCACCCCTCCACTTT. V gene TRBV6-1 combines with J gene TRBJ1-6, with 9 bases matching TRBD1. This CDR3 has 15 amino acids. Unmatched junction bases numbered 5, after V lost 5 bases and J lost 6 bases. Germline assignment: CDR1 MNHNS and CDR2 SASEGT.

The CDR3 sequence is CASSLQGALTEAFF. CDR3 DNA: TGCGCCAGCAGCTTACAGGGGGCGCTCACTGAAGCTTTCTTT. The V call is TRBV5-1, the J call TRBJ1-1; 9 positions match TRBD1. There are 14 residues in the CDR3. CDR1 is SGHRS, CDR2 YFSETQ, per germline. The junction had 3 bases not matched to a gene; V was cut back by 2 bases and J by 4 bases.

V and J are TRBV19 and TRBJ1-2, with 9 bases aligning to TRBD1. Germline values: CDR1 LNHDA, CDR2 SQIVND (reference sequence). V was clipped by 7 bases and J by 8 bases; unmatched bases: 8. This CDR3 contains 13 residues. Here the CDR3 reads CASTSNRGQGYTF. CDR3 sequence (DNA): TGTGCCAGTACCTCGAACAGGGGGCAGGGCTACACCTTC.

The chain combines TRBV7-8 with TRBJ2-2, with D uncertain. Germline V gene data show CDR1 as SGHVS and CDR2 as FQNEAQ. Deletions cut 6 bases from V and 0 bases from J, with 14 bases between. The CDR3 consists of 16 residues. CDR3 in DNA: TGTGCCAGCAGTAAGGCCCCACAGTCGAACACCGGGGAGCTGTTTTTT. Translation: CASSKAPQSNTGELFF.

The genes are TRBV4-3 and TRBJ2-4; D is ambiguous. The germline gives CDR1 LGHNA, CDR2 YSLEER. The CDR3 is 14 residues long. V was cut by 0 bases and J by 4 bases, with 7 bases left in between. The CDR3 coding sequence is TGCGCCAGCAGCCAAGAGGGCAGGAAAAACATTCAGTACTTC. It encodes CASSQEGRKNIQYF.

This chain joins TRBV7-2 and TRBJ1-2; D not certain. This CDR3 contains 14 residues. The V and J ends lost 1 base and 2 bases respectively, with 8 bases between them. CDR1 is SGHTA and CDR2 is FQGNSA in the germline V gene. The CDR3 sequence: CASSLGANNYGYTF. The CDR3, as DNA: TGTGCCAGCAGCTTAGGGGCAAACAACTATGGCTACACCTTC.